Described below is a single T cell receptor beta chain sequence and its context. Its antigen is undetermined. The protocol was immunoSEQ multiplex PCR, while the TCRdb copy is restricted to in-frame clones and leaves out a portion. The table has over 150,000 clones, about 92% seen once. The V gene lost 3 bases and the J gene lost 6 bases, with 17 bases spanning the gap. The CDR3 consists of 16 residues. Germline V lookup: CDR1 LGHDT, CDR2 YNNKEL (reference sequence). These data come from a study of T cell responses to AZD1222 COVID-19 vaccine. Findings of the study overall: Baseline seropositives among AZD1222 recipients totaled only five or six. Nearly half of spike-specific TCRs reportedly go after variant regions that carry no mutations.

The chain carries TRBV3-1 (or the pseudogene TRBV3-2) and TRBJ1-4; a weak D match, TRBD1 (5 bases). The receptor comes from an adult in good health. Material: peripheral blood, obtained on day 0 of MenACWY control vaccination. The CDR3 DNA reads TGTGCCAGCAGCCAGGGAGGGGCGGCAGGGTATGAAAAACTGTTTTTT. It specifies CASSQGGAAGYEKLFF.